These 25 T cell receptor delta chains were all obtained from the same sample, sequenced in a study of gamma-delta T cells after stem cell transplantation. TCRdb reprocessed the RT-PCR reads through CATT. The sample yields 15,000 to 19,000 delta-chain clones, 9% to 9.5% seen once. The sample consisted of gamma-delta T cells. The receptors were gathered from a human donor. It is not recorded whose cells these are; they may come from a transplant donor.

As to this clone: The mismatch at residue 13 between this DNA's translation and the TCRdb protein of a much larger clone likely reflects a read error; the protein shown is translated from the DNA. The chain is built from TRDV2 and TRDJ1, with 8 bases identical to TRDD3. This CDR3 region has 19 residues. CDR1 and CDR2 (germline): GEAIGNYY, EKD. The V and J ends lost 0 bases and 1 base, in that order; junction bases with no gene match: 15. Here the CDR3 DNA reads TGTGCCTGTGACACCCTGGAACTGGGGGTCCCTTACTTCACCGATAAACTCATCTTT. Translating gives CACDTLELGVPYFTDKLIF.

A few counts support this clone. Germline and junction disagree at one end, which may indicate a read error. The chain links TRDV2 to TRDJ1, with D perhaps matching TRDD2 (6 bases). Germline CDR1 GEAIGNYY, CDR2 EKD. The CDR3 runs 20 residues. This CDR3 reads CACDILRYSSLLAYTDTLIF. In nucleotides, the CDR3 is TGTGCCTGTGACATCCTACGCTACTCTTCCCTGTTGGCTTACACCGATACACTCATCTTT.

Relative to its sample, this clone is medium-sized. Other DNA sequences from this sample encode an identical CDR3 as well. The chain uses TRDV2 and TRDJ3; no clear D. Per germline, CDR1 GEAIGNYY and CDR2 EKD. V lost 1 base and J 0 bases, leaving 12 bases between the germline ends. There are 18 residues in the CDR3. The CDR3 DNA reads as TGTGCCTGTGACACGGGCCATGGGAACTCCTGGGACACCCGACAGATGTTTTTC. Encoded protein: CACDTGHGNSWDTRQMFF.

The chain carries TRDV2 and TRDJ3; D unresolved. The V end lost 2 bases, the J end lost 18 bases, and 37 bases lay between the germline ends. CDR1 is GEAIGNYY, CDR2 EKD, per germline. The CDR3 consists of 20 residues. The CDR3 protein is CACDKTEGPFNSCDHRPMFF. CDR3 in DNA: TGTGCCTGTGACAAAACGGAGGGGCCTTTCAACTCCTGTGACCACCGCCCGATGTTTTTC.

By share, this clone ranks as medium-sized. TCRdb's protein, taken from a much larger clone, differs from this DNA's translation at residue 6, likely owing to a read error; the protein displayed comes from the DNA. The chain uses TRDV2 and TRDJ1; possible D gene TRDD3, 6 bases. The CDR3 consists of 14 residues. Germline V gives CDR1 GEAIGNYY, CDR2 EKD. The V end was cut by 0 bases, the J end by 9 bases, with 16 bases between. Here the CDR3 reads CACDTGSGERELIF. The CDR3 coding sequence is TGTGCCTGTGACACCGGGTCGGGGGAGAGGGAACTCATCTTT.

This clone was observed a handful of times. The protein in TCRdb stems from a much larger clone and differs at residue 7 from this DNA's translation, likely a read error; here the protein is translated from the DNA. V usage is TRDV2 and J usage is TRDJ1, with TRDD3 identical over 12 bases. V was clipped by 1 base and J by 2 bases; unmatched bases: 13. The germline V gene encodes CDR1 GEAIGNYY and CDR2 EKD. This CDR3 region has 19 residues. CDR3 amino acids: CACDTLKRLGDTRTDKLIF. In nucleotides, the CDR3 is TGTGCCTGTGACACGCTCAAACGTCTGGGGGATACGCGGACCGATAAACTCATCTTT.

About this clone itself: Given a far larger clone just one base away, this is likely a sequencing read error. Different DNA sequences within this sample yield the same CDR3. The rearrangement links TRDV2 to TRDJ1, with 9 bases lining up with TRDD3. Per germline, CDR1 GEAIGNYY and CDR2 EKD. The ends lost 1 base at V and 0 bases at J; junction bases unmatched: 14. The CDR3 extends over 19 amino acids. DNA for the CDR3: TGTGCCTGTGACACACTAACTGGGGGAGTTCCATCATACACCGATAAACTCATCTTT. Amino acids: CACDTLTGGVPSYTDKLIF.

This clone was seen a few times. A far larger clone is one base from this, pointing to a likely read error. The same CDR3 can be traced to other DNA sequences in this sample. V and J are TRDV2 and TRDJ1, with 11 bases aligning to TRDD3. From germline, CDR1 is GEAIGNYY and CDR2 EKD. The CDR3 runs to 15 residues. For the CDR3, the DNA is TGCGCCTGTGACAGACTGGGGGATAGTTCTGATAAACTCATCTTT. Translation gives CACDRLGDSSDKLIF.

This clone has a handful of counts. The TCRdb record carries a much larger clone's protein, which differs from this DNA's translation at residues 7 and 10; a read error is the likely cause, and the protein listed here is the DNA translation. This CDR3 is also generated by other DNA sequences in the sample. The CDR3 spells CALGKRLTFLASDKLIF. DNA of the CDR3: TGTGCTCTTGGGAAACGACTCACATTTCTGGCTTCCGATAAACTCATCTTT. This rearrangement joins TRDV1 to TRDJ1; D remains unclear. Germline CDR1 is TSWWSYY and CDR2 is QGS. Between the trimmed V and J ends, which lost 5 bases and 3 bases, there was a span of 22 bases. The CDR3 is 17 amino acids.

V and J are TRDV2 and TRDJ1, with 7 bases matching TRDD3. From germline, CDR1 is GEAIGNYY and CDR2 EKD. The CDR3 consists of 16 residues. Trimming removed 1 base from V and 6 bases from J; junction bases left unmatched: 13. In DNA form, the CDR3 reads TGTGCCTGTGACACGCGCTGGGGGCGACTGAACTATAAACTCATCTTT. It is translated as CACDTRWGRLNYKLIF.

This clone was found a few times. V gene TRDV2 combines with J gene TRDJ1, with D possibly TRDD3 on 5 matching bases. The germline V gene encodes CDR1 GEAIGNYY and CDR2 EKD. Trimming removed 0 bases from V and 2 bases from J, with 24 bases in between. CDR3 length equals 19 residues. CDR3 DNA sequence: TGTGCCTGTGACACCGGCACCACAGCGACAGGGGGGGGGACCGATAAACTCATCTTT. Translating it yields CACDTGTTATGGGTDKLIF.

This clone was found many times. A far larger clone differs by one base, so this is likely a read error. The same CDR3 arises from other DNA sequences in this sample as well. The V call is TRDV2, the J call TRDJ1; 10 nucleotides match TRDD3. Germline V gene lookup returns CDR1 GEAIGNYY and CDR2 EKD. The CDR3 is made up of 19 amino acids. With 0 bases clipped from V and 0 bases from J, the junction kept 12 bases outside the gene matches. CDR3 bases: TGTGCCTGTGACACCGTTCCTACCACTGGGGGATTGTACACCGATAAACTCATCTTT. The encoded protein is CACDTVPTTGGLYTDKLIF.

In the case of this clone: The TCRdb protein comes from a much larger clone and disagrees with this DNA's translation at residue 4, likely due to a read error; the protein given here is derived from the DNA. This sample also contains other DNA sequences that code for the same CDR3. J is TRDJ1 and V is TRDV2; 8 bases line up with TRDD3. The germline CDR1 and CDR2 sequences are GEAIGNYY and EKD. The CDR3 totals 16 residues. The CDR3 bases are TGTGCCTGTGGCATTTTGGGGGATCTTTACACCGATAAACTTATCTTT. Residues: CACGILGDLYTDKLIF.

Only one count was recorded for this clone. The chain has TRDV1 and TRDJ1, with 7 bases that match TRDD3. Trimming at V came to 4 bases and at J to 11 bases, leaving 25 bases not matched to a gene. CDR1 is TSWWSYY, CDR2 QGS, per germline. The length of the CDR3 is 18 residues. The CDR3 DNA sequence: TGTGCTCTTGGGGCAGGAGCCCTACTCTGGGGGTGGAGCGATCACCTCATCTTT. Translation gives CALGAGALLWGWSDHLIF.

This clone was observed at least ten times. The protein held in TCRdb is that of a much larger clone and does not match this DNA's translation at residue 8, likely because of a read error; the protein shown is translated from the DNA. This chain joins TRDV2 and TRDJ1; 8 bases line up with TRDD3. The trim removed 2 bases at V and 1 base at J, leaving 14 bases unmatched. Germline V gene lookup returns CDR1 GEAIGNYY and CDR2 EKD. The CDR3 length is 18 residues. Written as DNA, the CDR3 is TGTGCCTGTGACATATTAACCGCCGACGGGGATACCACCGATAAACTCATCTTT. This gives the protein CACDILTADGDTTDKLIF.

As concerns this clone: Compared with germline, one end of the junction differs, possibly owing to a read error. The rearrangement joins TRDV2 to TRDJ1; D uncertain. The germline CDR1 and CDR2 sequences are GEAIGNYY and EKD. The CDR3 consists of 19 residues. The CDR3 DNA follows: TGTGCCTGTGACCCTTTGTTTGGCTACCAGGGGTATAGCACCGATAACCTCATCTTT. It translates to CACDPLFGYQGYSTDNLIF.

The table lists this clone with a few counts. It differs at one base from a far larger clone, so likely a read error. This sample includes further DNA sequences coding for the same CDR3. This rearrangement joins TRDV2 to TRDJ1, with 9 bases lining up with TRDD3. The junction had 9 bases not matched to a gene; V was cut back by 0 bases and J by 5 bases. Germline V gene data show CDR1 as GEAIGNYY and CDR2 as EKD. The CDR3 length is 16 residues. CDR3 region: CACDTVGGIPTDKLIF. In DNA, the CDR3 is TGTGCCTGTGACACCGTGGGGGGGATACCTACTGATAAACTCATCTTT.

This clone was observed a handful of times. TCRdb has a much larger clone's protein, which differs at residue 8 from the translation of this DNA, likely because of a read error; what is shown is the protein translated from the DNA. J is TRDJ1 and V is TRDV2, with D possibly TRDD3 on 6 matching bases. Trimming left V 0 bases short and J 4 bases short, with 14 bases between. Germline CDR1 is GEAIGNYY and CDR2 is EKD. The CDR3 runs to 15 residues. Written as DNA, the CDR3 is TGTGCCTGTGACACCCTGGGGAAGTGGAGCGATAAACTCATCTTT. Translation: CACDTLGKWSDKLIF.

This clone is medium-sized by share. The sample holds other DNA sequences that translate to the same CDR3. The CDR3 sequence: CACDTLNWGIEYTDKLIF. CDR3 in DNA: TGTGCCTGTGACACTTTGAACTGGGGGATTGAGTACACCGATAAACTCATCTTT. The chain joins TRDV2 to TRDJ1; 10 positions match TRDD3. Germline values: CDR1 GEAIGNYY, CDR2 EKD. The CDR3 has 18 amino acids. V lost 1 base to trimming and J lost 0 bases; unmatched junction nucleotides: 10.

This clone occurred a few times. Only one base separates this from a far larger clonotype, so it likely reflects a read error. The same CDR3 is also encoded by other DNA sequences in this sample. The chain joins TRDV2 to TRDJ3; D uncertain. This CDR3 contains 20 residues. Germline V gene sequence: CDR1 GEAIGNYY, CDR2 EKD. V dropped 0 bases and J dropped 0 bases, with 17 bases sitting between them. CDR3 sequence reads: CACDTLPAGPSSWDTRQMFF. CDR3 nucleotides: TGTGCCTGTGACACCCTGCCAGCTGGACCGAGCTCCTGGGACACCCGACAGATGTTTTTC.

In this sample, this clone turned up a few times. The amino acid sequence in TCRdb belongs to a much larger clone and departs from this DNA's translation at residue 17, likely a sequencing read error; the sequence shown is translated from the DNA. CDR3 sequence reads: CACDKIYILGDSVTDKPIF. The CDR3 region has the DNA TGTGCCTGTGACAAGATCTACATACTGGGGGATTCGGTGACCGATAAACCCATCTTT. The chain couples TRDV2 to TRDJ1; 10 bases agree with TRDD3. Looked up from germline, CDR1 is GEAIGNYY and CDR2 is EKD. The CDR3 covers 19 residues.

Notes on this clone: The protein given by TCRdb reflects a much larger clone and differs at residue 4 from this DNA's translation, likely from a read error; the protein shown is the DNA's translation. The chain uses TRDV2 and TRDJ1; 10 nucleotides match TRDD3. Germline CDR1 is GEAIGNYY and CDR2 is EKD. The CDR3 consists of 16 residues. The ends lost 5 bases at V and 0 bases at J; junction bases unmatched: 8. Here the CDR3 reads CACGGLGDRNTDKLIF. The DNA of the CDR3 is TGTGCCTGTGGCGGTCTGGGGGATAGGAACACCGATAAACTCATCTTT.

This clone was counted between two and nine times. CDR3 residues: CACDTVMAQLGEETYTDKLIF. The CDR3 DNA reads TGTGCCTGTGACACCGTTATGGCTCAGCTGGGGGAGGAGACCTACACCGATAAACTCATCTTT. The V and J genes are TRDV2 and TRDJ1, with TRDD3 identical over 8 bases. V lost 0 bases, J lost 0 bases, and 20 bases stayed unmatched. This CDR3 is built from 21 residues. The germline CDR1 and CDR2 sequences are GEAIGNYY and EKD.

Worth noting for this clone: The TCRdb record carries a much larger clone's protein, which differs from this DNA's translation at residue 7; a read error is the likely cause, and the protein listed here is the DNA translation. The CDR3 region has the DNA TGTGCCTGTGACACCGTGAGGGACCCCCTGACAGCACAACTCTTCTTT. Translation: CACDTVRDPLTAQLFF. V and J are TRDV2 and TRDJ2; D call uncertain. Trimming took 0 bases from V and 3 from J, leaving 13 bases between them. The V gene's germline CDR1 is GEAIGNYY and CDR2 EKD. The CDR3 runs to 16 residues.

This clone turned up a few times. The DNA of the CDR3 is TGTGCCTGTGACACCGGTAAGGCTAAGAAGGGGGATAGAAGCGATAAACTCATCTTT. This sequence encodes CACDTGKAKKGDRSDKLIF. V usage is TRDV2 and J usage is TRDJ1; TRDD3 agrees at 8 bases. Germline lookup yields CDR1 GEAIGNYY and CDR2 EKD. CDR3 size: 19 residues. Unmatched junction bases numbered 18, after V lost 0 bases and J lost 4 bases.